This TCR beta chain stems from a study of T cells in Graves' hyperthyroidism and ophthalmopathy. For Graves' hyperthyroidism to be stable, ophthalmopathy could not progress within 18 months. Lactation, pregnancy, other autoimmune disease or uncontrolled infection led to exclusion of patients. V trimming: 5 bases; J trimming: 7 bases; junction bases outside the gene matches: 4. Germline assignment: CDR1 SGHNT and CDR2 YENEEA. This CDR3 contains 13 residues. From RNA transcripts, TCR beta CDR3 regions were amplified. TCR CDR3 underwent first-round RT-PCR with the HTBI primer set. TCRdb reprocessed the multiplex PCR reads via MiXCR and lists one record per CDR3 protein. The profile shows a few hundred thousand distinct CDR3 sequences, around 16% of them singletons.

The TCR sequence derives from a woman between 25 and 40 years old with Graves' hyperthyroidism. The sample taken for sequencing was blood. This sequence joins TRBV11-3 and TRBJ2-1; TRBD2 matches 8 bases. The CDR3: CASSRGGKNEQFF. Written as DNA, the CDR3 is TGTGCCAGCAGCCGCGGGGGGAAGAATGAGCAGTTCTTC.